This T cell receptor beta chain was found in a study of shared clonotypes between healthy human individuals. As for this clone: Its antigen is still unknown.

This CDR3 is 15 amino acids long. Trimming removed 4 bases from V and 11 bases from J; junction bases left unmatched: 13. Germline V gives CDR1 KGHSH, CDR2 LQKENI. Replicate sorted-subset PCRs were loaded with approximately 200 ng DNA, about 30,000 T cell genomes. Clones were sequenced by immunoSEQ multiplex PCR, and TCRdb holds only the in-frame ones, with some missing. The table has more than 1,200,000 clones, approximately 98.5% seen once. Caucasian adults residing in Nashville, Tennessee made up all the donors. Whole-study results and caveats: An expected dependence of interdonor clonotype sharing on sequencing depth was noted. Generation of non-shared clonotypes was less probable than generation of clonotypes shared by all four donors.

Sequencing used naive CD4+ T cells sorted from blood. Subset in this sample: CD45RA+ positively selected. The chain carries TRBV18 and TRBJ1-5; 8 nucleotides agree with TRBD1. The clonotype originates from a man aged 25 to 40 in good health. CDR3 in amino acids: CASSQDRAGGEAQHF. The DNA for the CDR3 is TGTGCCAGCTCACAGGACAGGGCTGGAGGTGAGGCCCAGCATTTT.